A single sample is the source of the 4 T cell receptor beta chains below, sequenced in a study of OX40 agonist ivuxolimab in advanced cancers. The method was immunoSEQ multiplex PCR; TCRdb's version includes in-frame clones alone and lacks a portion of them. The sample has approximately 47,000 clones, around 80% seen once. Sample: CD4+ or CD8+ T cells sorted from blood, taken in a trial of the OX40 agonist ivuxolimab. Receptors originate from an adult with an advanced solid tumor such as melanoma, head and neck, liver or kidney cancer.

The chain recombines TRBV4-1 with TRBJ2-3; 8 bases line up with TRBD1. V lost 5 bases, J lost 1 base, and 2 bases stayed unmatched. In germline, CDR1 is MGHRA, CDR2 YSYEKL. CDR3 length: 14 amino acids. The CDR3 reads CASSETGGTDTQYF. The CDR3 region has the DNA TGCGCCAGCAGCGAGACAGGGGGCACAGATACGCAGTATTTT.

This clone was recorded only once. The rearrangement joins TRBV5-5 to TRBJ1-2; no definite D call. CDR3 length: 15 residues. CDR1 SGHKS and CDR2 YYEKEE come from the germline V gene (reference sequence). The V and J ends lost 4 bases and 4 bases respectively, with 17 bases between them. CDR3 sequence reads: CASSPGEVPSYGYTF. CDR3 coding DNA: TGTGCCAGCAGCCCCGGGGAGGTTCCATCCTATGGCTACACCTTC.

The chain couples TRBV27 to TRBJ1-2; tentatively, D is TRBD1 (5 bases). The ends were cut back, 4 bases at V and 7 bases at J, with 16 bases in the middle. Germline V gene lookup returns CDR1 MNHEY and CDR2 SMNVEV (reference sequence). The CDR3 is made up of 14 amino acids. CDR3 DNA: TGTGCCAGCAGTTCTCGGACGGGGCAGGGTGGCTACACCTTC. Its protein is CASSSRTGQGGYTF.

The chain uses TRBV5-5 and TRBJ2-2; D is perhaps TRBD2 (6 bases). The V end was cut by 1 base, the J end by 2 bases, with 9 bases between. Germline V gives CDR1 SGHKS, CDR2 YYEKEE (reference sequence). The CDR3 consists of 15 residues. The CDR3: CASSLREDNTGELFF. The CDR3 coding sequence is TGTGCCAGCAGCTTGAGGGAGGACAACACCGGGGAGCTGTTTTTT.